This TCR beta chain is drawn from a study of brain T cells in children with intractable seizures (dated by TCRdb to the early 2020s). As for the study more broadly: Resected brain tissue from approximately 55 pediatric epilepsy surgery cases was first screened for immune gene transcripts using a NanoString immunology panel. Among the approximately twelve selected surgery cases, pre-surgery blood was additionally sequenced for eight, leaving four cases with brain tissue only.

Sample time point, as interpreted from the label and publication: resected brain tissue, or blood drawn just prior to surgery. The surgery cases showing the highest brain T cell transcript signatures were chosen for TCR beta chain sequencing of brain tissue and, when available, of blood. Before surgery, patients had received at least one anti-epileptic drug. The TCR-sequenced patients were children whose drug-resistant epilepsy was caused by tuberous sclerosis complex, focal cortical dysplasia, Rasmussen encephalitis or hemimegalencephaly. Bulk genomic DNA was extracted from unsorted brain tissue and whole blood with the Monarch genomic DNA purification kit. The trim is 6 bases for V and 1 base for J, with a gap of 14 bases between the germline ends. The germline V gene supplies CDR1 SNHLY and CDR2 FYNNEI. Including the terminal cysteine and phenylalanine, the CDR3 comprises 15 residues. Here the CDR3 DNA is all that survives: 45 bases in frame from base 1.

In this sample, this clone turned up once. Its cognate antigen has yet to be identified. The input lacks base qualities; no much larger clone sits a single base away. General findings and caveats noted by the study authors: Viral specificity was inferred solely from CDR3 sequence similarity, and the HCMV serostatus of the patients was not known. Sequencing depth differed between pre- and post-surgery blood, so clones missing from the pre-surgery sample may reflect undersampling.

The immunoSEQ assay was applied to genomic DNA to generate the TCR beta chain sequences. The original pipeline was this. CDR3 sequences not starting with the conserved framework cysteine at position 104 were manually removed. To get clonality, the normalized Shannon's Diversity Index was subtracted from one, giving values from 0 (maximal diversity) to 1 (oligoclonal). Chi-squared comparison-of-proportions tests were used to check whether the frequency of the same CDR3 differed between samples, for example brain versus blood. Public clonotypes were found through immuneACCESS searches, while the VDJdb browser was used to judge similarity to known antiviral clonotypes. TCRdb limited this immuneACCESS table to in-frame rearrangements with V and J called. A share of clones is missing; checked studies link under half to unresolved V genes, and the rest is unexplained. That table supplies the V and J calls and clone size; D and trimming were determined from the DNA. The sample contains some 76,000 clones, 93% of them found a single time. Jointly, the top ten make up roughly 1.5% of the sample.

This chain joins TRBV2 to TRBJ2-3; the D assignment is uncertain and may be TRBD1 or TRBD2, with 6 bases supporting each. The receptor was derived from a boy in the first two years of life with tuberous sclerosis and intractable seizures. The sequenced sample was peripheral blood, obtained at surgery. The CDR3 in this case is CASSWDGGRTDTQYF. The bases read TGTGCCAGCAGCTGGGACGGGGGCCGCACAGATACGCAGTATTTT.